The 21 T cell receptor beta chains given below trace back to one sample, sequenced in a study of persistence of HIV-infected CD4 T cells. Anti-CD3/anti-CD28 beads served as a nonspecific positive control stimulus. Sorting of responding CD4+ T cells relied on upregulated CD40 ligand together with CD69. This was the immunoSEQ version 4 assay in survey mode. TCRdb's copy holds only in-frame clones and misses some; the assay was immunoSEQ multiplex PCR. The table has 35,000 to 55,000 clones, roughly 90% seen once; the top ten hold 1.8%. No antigen has been identified for these receptors. The source was CD4+ T cells sorted from PBMCs after roughly 18-hour stimulation, collected from a patient who received antiretroviral therapy. These receptors all stem from an adult man with HIV who was CMV-seropositive.

The CDR3, as DNA: TGTGCCAGCAGTCACCAAGACAGGGGATTTTCTTATGGCTACACCTTC. This codes for CASSHQDRGFSYGYTF. The chain joins TRBV28 to TRBJ1-2, with TRBD1 matching over 8 bases. The germline CDR1 and CDR2 sequences are MDHEN and SYDVKM. The CDR3 has 16 residues. Trimming removed 5 bases from V and 5 bases from J; junction bases left unmatched: 13.

The V call is TRBV28, the J call TRBJ1-1; D unclear. The CDR3 is made up of 14 amino acids. Germline V gene data show CDR1 as MDHEN and CDR2 as SYDVKM. The V end was cut by 5 bases, the J end by 8 bases, with 18 bases between. The CDR3 loop is CASSVPGIITEAFF. CDR3 sequence (DNA): TGTGCCAGCAGTGTACCCGGGATAATAACCGAAGCTTTCTTT.

The V and J genes are TRBV6-5 and TRBJ2-7; D gene unclear. V was clipped by 4 bases and J by 0 bases, with 1 base between them. This CDR3 is 11 amino acids long. Germline V gene sequence: CDR1 MNHEY, CDR2 SVGAGI. The CDR3 region is CASSFSYEQYF. CDR3 nucleotide sequence: TGTGCCAGCAGTTTCTCCTACGAGCAGTACTTC.

The rearrangement uses TRBV5-1 and TRBJ1-6; D is possibly TRBD1 (6 bases). Germline CDR1 is SGHRS and CDR2 is YFSETQ. Between the trimmed V and J ends, which lost 1 base and 8 bases, there was a span of 13 bases. This CDR3 has 15 amino acids. CDR3 in amino acids: CASSLTRTVDSPLHF. The CDR3 bases are TGCGCCAGCAGCTTGACTCGGACAGTCGATTCACCCCTCCACTTT.

The genes are TRBV27 and TRBJ1-2; no clear D gene. The CDR3 covers 14 residues. The germline V gene encodes CDR1 MNHEY and CDR2 SMNVEV (reference sequence). The V and J ends lost 3 bases and 0 bases respectively, with 8 bases between them. The CDR3 sequence is CASSLRAANYGYTF. The CDR3 nucleotides read TGTGCCAGCAGTTTGCGGGCCGCTAACTATGGCTACACCTTC.

This chain uses TRBV18 with TRBJ1-1; maybe TRBD1 (5 bases). The CDR3 is 12 residues long. CDR1 is KGHSH and CDR2 is LQKENI in the germline V gene. With 6 bases removed from V and 1 base from J, the gap between germline ends came to 6 bases. CDR3 coding DNA: TGTGCCAGCTCTGGGGGGAACACTGAAGCTTTCTTT. This sequence encodes CASSGGNTEAFF. Based on the CDR3 plus reference TRBV18 and TRBJ1-1, the full variable domain is NAGVMQNPRHLVRRRGQEARLRCSPMKGHSHVYWYRQLPEEGLKFMVYLQKENIIDESGMPKERFSAEFPKEGPSILRIQQVVRGDSAAYFCASSGGNTEAFFGQGTRLTVV.

The gene calls are TRBV7-8 and TRBJ1-5; tentatively, D is TRBD1 (5 bases). CDR1 is SGHVS, CDR2 FQNEAQ, per germline. The CDR3 is 14 residues long. Trimming took 0 bases from V and 6 from J, leaving 9 bases between them. The CDR3 coding sequence is TGTGCCAGCAGCTTAGCGGGGGAAAGTCAGCCCCAGCATTTT. This codes for CASSLAGESQPQHF.

The CDR3: CASSLYDTQYF. The CDR3 bases are TGTGCCAGCAGCTTGTACGATACGCAGTATTTT. The chain combines TRBV7-9 with TRBJ2-3; D unresolved. The CDR3 loop spans 11 amino acids. Germline V gene data show CDR1 as SEHNR and CDR2 as FQNEAQ (reference sequence). V lost 3 bases, J lost 6 bases, and 4 bases lay in between.

The rearrangement links TRBV6-5 to TRBJ1-1; 8 nucleotides line up with TRBD1. Unmatched junction bases numbered 16, after V lost 6 bases and J lost 10 bases. There are 15 residues in the CDR3. The germline V gene encodes CDR1 MNHEY and CDR2 SVGAGI. The CDR3 DNA sequence: TGTGCCAGCAGACGACAACAGGGGGGGGCCAATGGAGCTTTCTTT. Translation: CASRRQQGGANGAFF.

This clone came up once. The chain has TRBV30 and TRBJ1-6; no clear D. The CDR3 spans 15 residues. V lost 0 bases and J 1 base, leaving 7 bases between the germline ends. The V gene's germline CDR1 is GTSNPN and CDR2 SVGIG (reference sequence). The CDR3 loop is CAWSVTESYNSPLHF. Here the CDR3 DNA reads TGTGCCTGGAGTGTAACCGAATCCTATAATTCACCCCTCCACTTT.

The chain employs TRBV24-1 and TRBJ2-6; 7 bases align to TRBD1. Germline CDR1 and CDR2: KGHDR and SFDVKD. V shed 2 bases, J shed 7 bases, and the junction held 1 base outside the gene matches. The CDR3 has 14 residues. In nucleotides, the CDR3 is TGTGCCACCAGTGATTGGGACAGCGCCAACGTCCTGACTTTC. Translation: CATSDWDSANVLTF.

The V call is TRBV2, the J call TRBJ2-7; 10 bases line up with TRBD1. The V and J ends lost 5 bases and 3 bases, in that order; junction bases with no gene match: 7. The germline V gene encodes CDR1 SNHLY and CDR2 FYNNEI. This CDR3 has 15 amino acids. The CDR3 DNA reads TGTGCCAGCAGTTCCGGACAGGGGGTTCACTACGAGCAGTACTTC. Protein sequence: CASSSGQGVHYEQYF.

The CDR3: CASSPGTSGGAWYEQYF. CDR3 in DNA: TGTGCCAGCAGTCCGGGGACTAGCGGGGGCGCCTGGTACGAGCAGTACTTC. The chain joins TRBV28 to TRBJ2-7; TRBD2 aligns across 14 bases. The germline V gene has CDR1 MDHEN and CDR2 SYDVKM. CDR3 length equals 17 residues. The V and J ends lost 5 bases and 4 bases, in that order; junction bases with no gene match: 10.

This rearrangement joins TRBV9 to TRBJ2-1; D gene ambiguous. The germline V and J ends were trimmed by 3 bases and 7 bases, with 17 bases remaining between them. The CDR3 has 15 residues. Germline V lookup: CDR1 SGDLS, CDR2 YYNGEE. The CDR3 loop is CASSALMNSANEQFF. CDR3 in DNA: TGTGCCAGCAGCGCCTTGATGAACAGTGCTAATGAGCAGTTCTTC.

The chain joins TRBV5-1 to TRBJ2-3; no clear D gene. The CDR3 length is 13 residues. CDR1 and CDR2 (germline): SGHRS, YFSETQ. V lost 4 bases and J 5 bases, leaving 11 bases between the germline ends. The CDR3 region has the DNA TGCGCCAGCAGCGTCACAAGGGTAGATACGCAGTATTTT. Protein sequence: CASSVTRVDTQYF.

The chain links TRBV7-3 to TRBJ2-3; D is ambiguous. Trimming left V 2 bases short and J 3 bases short, with 12 bases between. Germline V gene sequence: CDR1 SGHTA, CDR2 FQGTGA. CDR3 size: 15 residues. CDR3 residues: CASSLSGIGTDTQYF. The CDR3 bases are TGTGCCAGCAGCTTATCGGGTATCGGGACAGATACGCAGTATTTT.

The chain is built from TRBV7-8 and TRBJ2-7, with 10 bases fitting TRBD1. Germline V gives CDR1 SGHVS, CDR2 FQNEAQ. This CDR3 comprises 16 residues. V shed 1 base and J 5 bases; nucleotides not matched to a gene: 8. CDR3 residues: CASSLEGVGTGDEQYF. Here the CDR3 DNA reads TGTGCCAGCAGCTTAGAGGGTGTAGGGACAGGGGACGAGCAGTACTTC.

The chain combines TRBV6-5 with TRBJ1-4; unclear D gene. CDR3 length: 14 residues. V lost 0 bases and J lost 8, with 10 bases in between. In germline, CDR1 is MNHEY, CDR2 SVGAGI. The CDR3 here is CASSYSRRAEKLFF. As DNA, the CDR3 is TGTGCCAGCAGTTACTCCCGGAGAGCCGAAAAACTGTTTTTT.

CDR3 bases: TGTGCCAGCAGCTTAACAGGGTTAGGCTACACCTTC. It specifies CASSLTGLGYTF. V gene TRBV7-8 combines with J gene TRBJ1-2, with D perhaps TRBD1 (6 bases). The length of the CDR3 is 12 residues. Germline CDR1 and CDR2: SGHVS and FQNEAQ. The germline V and J ends were trimmed by 2 bases and 8 bases, with 9 bases remaining between them.

This clone showed up just once. The chain joins TRBV7-8 to TRBJ2-2; 8 nucleotides align to TRBD2. V gave up 5 bases and J gave up 1 base; unmatched junction bases: 6. This CDR3 has 16 residues. Germline V gene lookup returns CDR1 SGHVS and CDR2 FQNEAQ. CDR3 amino acids: CASSPSSGGNTGELFF. CDR3 nucleotide sequence: TGTGCCAGCAGCCCCTCCAGCGGGGGGAACACCGGGGAGCTGTTTTTT.

The chain carries TRBV7-3 and TRBJ2-1, with D hard to call. V was trimmed by 2 bases and J by 5 bases, leaving 10 bases between them. The CDR3 runs to 14 residues. Germline values: CDR1 SGHTA, CDR2 FQGTGA. This CDR3 is CASSLSGSDNEQFF. CDR3 sequence (DNA): TGTGCCAGCAGCTTATCTGGGTCCGACAATGAGCAGTTCTTC.